A selection of T cell receptor beta chains follows, all from one sample in a study of breast tumors, draining lymph nodes, adjacent tissues. A single record per CDR3 protein comes from TCRdb applying MiXCR to the multiplex PCR reads. The sample yields 60,000 to 65,000 distinct CDR3 sequences, around 60% seen once. Sequences were obtained from breast tumor tissue. All receptors come from a female donor with breast cancer. Some clones in this sample may be carry-over from other donors' samples. CDR3s include the opening cysteine and the closing phenylalanine or tryptophan. A D gene is named only where the DNA matches it firmly. Clone size appears in some rows only: once, few, many, or a class for an expanded clone.

TRBD1 | TRBJ2-5 | TRBV20-1 | many | CSARDRETQSF | TGCAGTGCTAGGGACAGGGAGACCCAGTCCTTC
NA | TRBJ2-7 | TRBV7-2 | NA | CASSFGPGPHEQYF | TGTGCCAGCAGCTTTGGCCCGGGCCCCCACGAGCAGTACTTC
NA | TRBJ1-3 | TRBV9 | NA | CASSPNRASDTIYF | TGTGCCAGCAGCCCCAACAGGGCCAGTGACACCATATATTTT
NA | TRBJ2-7 | TRBV10-2 | many | CASKSGLNYEQYF | TGCGCCAGCAAATCGGGACTGAACTACGAGCAGTACTTC
TRBD2 | TRBJ2-1 | TRBV6-2/TRBV6-3 | many | CASSSGVGRASNEQFF | TGTGCCAGCAGTTCCGGGGTGGGGAGGGCCTCCAATGAGCAGTTCTTC
TRBD2 | TRBJ2-7 | TRBV20-1 | NA | CSARELKTSDAYEQYF | TGCAGTGCTAGAGAATTAAAGACTAGCGACGCCTACGAGCAGTACTTC
NA | TRBJ1-4 | TRBV25-1 | NA | CASSLGPSGEKLFF | TGTGCCAGCAGTCTCGGTCCAAGCGGAGAAAAACTGTTTTTT
NA | TRBJ1-5 | TRBV29-1 | NA | CSVRRDSNQPQHF | TGCAGCGTACGTCGAGACAGCAATCAGCCCCAGCATTTT
NA | TRBJ1-4 | TRBV28 | many | CASSSDSNEKLFF | TGTGCCAGCAGTTCGGACAGTAATGAAAAACTGTTTTTT
TRBD1 | TRBJ2-1 | TRBV9 | NA | CASSVLGTGHNEQFF | TGTGCCAGCAGCGTACTAGGGACAGGACACAATGAGCAGTTCTTC
NA | TRBJ2-6 | TRBV2 | many | CASRGTGANVLTF | TGTGCCAGCCGGGGGACCGGGGCCAACGTCCTGACTTTC
NA | TRBJ1-1 | TRBV30 | NA | CASGPPNTEAFF | TGTGCTTCCGGACCGCCGAACACTGAAGCTTTCTTT
NA | TRBJ1-1 | TRBV6-6 | many | CASSYSPGDGTEAFF | TGTGCCAGCAGTTACTCGCCGGGGGACGGCACTGAAGCTTTCTTT
NA | TRBJ2-4 | TRBV7-2 | NA | CASSLYRESRNIQHF | TGTGCCAGCAGCTTGTACAGGGAAAGCAGAAACATTCAGCACTTC
NA | TRBJ2-3 | TRBV2 | many | CASSRLQDTQYF | TGTGCCAGCAGTCGACTGCAAGATACGCAGTATTTT
TRBD2 | TRBJ2-1 | TRBV7-7 | once | CASSNSGEDEQFF | TGTGCTAGCTCCAATAGCGGGGAGGATGAGCAGTTCTTC
NA | TRBJ1-5 | TRBV10-2 | many | CASSSGNQPQHF | TGCGCCAGCAGTTCGGGGAATCAGCCCCAGCATTTT
NA | TRBJ1-3 | TRBV3-1 | many | CASSFDSSGNTIYF | TGTGCCAGCAGCTTTGACAGCTCTGGAAACACCATATATTTT
TRBD2 | TRBJ2-1 | TRBV5-4 | NA | CASGLNLAGESNEQFF | TGCGCCAGCGGCCTCAATCTAGCGGGAGAGAGCAATGAGCAGTTCTTC
NA | TRBJ1-2 | TRBV20-1 | many | CSALDGSPNTYFAFYGYTF | TGCAGTGCCCTGGATGGCTCCCCTAATACCTATTTTGCATTCTATGGCTACACCTTC
NA | TRBJ2-7 | TRBV5-1 | many | CASSLVAYEQYF | TGCGCCAGCAGCTTGGTAGCCTACGAGCAGTACTTC
NA | TRBJ2-7 | TRBV7-3 | NA | CASSLTSGGSYEQYF | TGTGCCAGCAGCTTAACTTCCGGGGGTTCCTACGAGCAGTACTTC
NA | TRBJ1-4 | TRBV29-1 | NA | CSVEQGVGKLFF | TGCAGCGTTGAACAGGGAGTCGGAAAACTGTTTTTT
TRBD2 | TRBJ2-3 | TRBV18 | many | CASSRSGGRTDTQYF | TGTGCCAGCTCGAGGAGCGGGGGGCGCACAGATACGCAGTATTTT
NA | TRBJ2-7 | TRBV19 | NA | CASRTNAGVGTYEQYF | TGTGCCAGTAGAACAAACGCAGGGGTGGGGACCTACGAGCAGTACTTC
TRBD2 | TRBJ2-5 | TRBV7-2 | many | CASSLRGGPSRQETQYF | TGTGCCAGCAGCCTCCGGGGGGGTCCTTCCCGCCAAGAGACCCAGTACTTC
NA | TRBJ1-4 | TRBV29-1 | once | CSVGGGQVEKLFF | TGCAGCGTTGGCGGGGGGCAGGTCGAAAAACTGTTTTTT
NA | TRBJ1-6 | TRBV19 | NA | CASSMGGTGNSPLHF | TGTGCCAGTAGTATGGGTGGGACTGGTAATTCACCCCTCCACTTT
NA | TRBJ1-3 | TRBV2 | NA | CASSVDSGYSGNTIYF | TGTGCCAGCAGTGTGGACAGCGGATACTCTGGAAACACCATATATTTT
NA | TRBJ1-5 | TRBV19 | few | CASSPRGQPQHF | TGTGCCAGTAGCCCGAGGGGTCAGCCCCAGCATTTT
TRBD1 | TRBJ2-2 | TRBV5-1 | NA | CASSLGRTGGTGELFF | TGCGCCAGCAGCTTGGGAAGGACAGGGGGCACCGGGGAGCTGTTTTTT
TRBD1 | TRBJ1-5 | TRBV7-6 | NA | CASSSGQGPYSNQPQHF | TGTGCCAGCAGCTCGGGACAGGGGCCTTATAGCAATCAGCCCCAGCATTTT
TRBD1 | TRBJ1-6 | TRBV20-1 | NA | CSALATSGQGTKDSPLHF | TGCAGTGCTCTCGCGACGTCGGGACAGGGAACCAAGGATTCACCCCTCCACTTT
TRBD1 | TRBJ2-5 | TRBV20-1 | NA | CSANKPWDRRGETQYF | TGCAGTGCTAATAAACCGTGGGACAGGAGAGGCGAGACCCAGTACTTC
NA | TRBJ1-5 | TRBV20-1 | many | CSARDLVDGNQPQHF | TGCAGTGCTAGAGATCTAGTGGATGGCAATCAGCCCCAGCATTTT
TRBD1 | TRBJ2-1 | TRBV5-6 | many | CASSPDRGEVYNEQFF | TGTGCCAGCAGCCCGGACAGGGGAGAGGTTTACAATGAGCAGTTCTTC
TRBD1 | TRBJ1-4 | TRBV29-1 | once | CSLGQGAGEKLFF | TGCAGCTTAGGACAGGGGGCGGGTGAAAAACTGTTTTTT
NA | TRBJ1-1 | TRBV20-1 | many | CSAVEGGRYTEAFF | TGCAGTGCTGTAGAGGGGGGACGGTACACTGAAGCTTTCTTT
TRBD1 | TRBJ1-1 | TRBV5-1 | few | CASSPATGQGSTEAFF | TGCGCCAGCAGCCCGGCTACGGGACAGGGGTCCACTGAAGCTTTCTTT
NA | TRBJ2-2 | TRBV7-8 | few | CASSLGGLTYTGELFF | TGTGCCAGCAGCTTGGGGGGTCTAACCTACACCGGGGAGCTGTTTTTT
NA | TRBJ1-2 | TRBV4-2 | NA | CASSQDQINYGYTF | TGTGCCAGCAGCCAAGATCAGATCAACTATGGCTACACCTTC
NA | TRBJ2-1 | TRBV29-1 | NA | CSVEVCASTLAGGYNEQFF | NA
NA | TRBJ2-5 | TRBV9 | many | CASSFRDSQDTQYF | TGTGCCAGCAGCTTCCGGGACTCTCAAGATACCCAGTACTTC
NA | TRBJ2-7 | TRBV5-1 | many | CASSMGQPKSEQYF | TGCGCCAGCAGTATGGGGCAGCCCAAATCCGAGCAGTACTTC
NA | TRBJ2-3 | TRBV29-1 | NA | CSVELGSDTQYF | TGCAGCGTTGAACTGGGGTCAGATACGCAGTATTTT
TRBD2 | TRBJ2-7 | TRBV6-5 | many | CASSYGLASYEQYF | TGTGCCAGCAGTTACGGACTAGCGTCGTACGAGCAGTACTTC
NA | TRBJ2-7 | TRBV5-8 | once | CASSSYRLVAYEQYF | TGTGCCAGCAGCTCCTACAGACTAGTCGCCTACGAGCAGTACTTC
TRBD2 | TRBJ2-1 | TRBV11-2 | many | CASSPGLGGNEQFF | TGTGCCAGCAGCCCGGGACTAGGGGGCAATGAGCAGTTCTTC
NA | TRBJ1-2 | TRBV15 | few | CATSIGPYGYTF | TGTGCCACCAGCATAGGCCCCTATGGCTACACCTTC
TRBD2 | TRBJ2-5 | TRBV6-5 | NA | CASSALTSGGATGETQYF | TGTGCCAGCAGTGCCCTAACCAGCGGGGGGGCCACCGGGGAGACCCAGTACTTC
TRBD1 | TRBJ1-2 | TRBV12-3/TRBV12-4 | once | CASSLVGQGTGYTF | TGTGCCAGCAGTTTAGTCGGACAGGGGACAGGCTACACCTTC
NA | TRBJ2-7 | TRBV6-1 | many | CASSERYPAEQYF | TGTGCCAGCAGTGAAAGGTATCCGGCCGAGCAGTACTTC
NA | TRBJ1-2 | TRBV4-3 | NA | CASSHPGRRNGLNYGYTF | TGCGCCAGCAGCCACCCGGGACGGAGAAACGGTTTAAACTATGGCTACACCTTC
TRBD1 | TRBJ2-3 | TRBV24-1 | NA | CATSDSWGTGQHTDTQYF | TGTGCCACCAGTGATTCTTGGGGTACGGGACAGCACACAGATACGCAGTATTTT
NA | TRBJ2-7 | TRBV20-1 | NA | CSAREMTSAVWREQYF | TGCAGTGCTAGAGAAATGACGTCGGCGGTTTGGAGGGAGCAGTACTTC
TRBD2 | TRBJ2-3 | TRBV3-1 | NA | CASRGTSSTDTQYF | TGTGCCAGCAGAGGGACTAGTAGCACAGATACGCAGTATTTT
TRBD2 | TRBJ2-3 | TRBV19 | NA | CASSPYGTSALDTQYF | TGTGCCAGTAGTCCCTACGGGACTAGCGCTTTAGATACGCAGTATTTT
NA | TRBJ2-7 | TRBV6-5 | NA | CASKDRTHSYEQYF | TGTGCCAGCAAAGACAGGACCCACTCCTACGAGCAGTACTTC
NA | TRBJ2-5 | TRBV3-2 | NA | CASSQIKPGLAGCPRLEETQYF | TGTGCCAGCAGCCAAATAAAACCGGGACTAGCTGGGTGTCCCCGACTGGAAGAGACCCAGTACTTC
TRBD2 | TRBJ2-1 | TRBV6-5 | many | CASSTTRLAYSSYNEQFF | TGTGCCAGCAGTACTACGCGACTAGCGTACAGCTCCTACAATGAGCAGTTCTTC